These 27 T cell receptor beta chains share one sample of origin, sequenced in a study of blood T cell repertoires in COVID-19. Sequencing used immunoSEQ multiplex PCR; TCRdb keeps in-frame clones, though not all of them. This repertoire shows 130,000 or so clones, 80% to 85% found once; its top ten account for about a sixth. The material sequenced was PBMCs or T cells enriched from blood (not recorded which). The receptor source for this set is a man aged 30-40 years who had recovered from COVID-19.

The chain joins TRBV2 to TRBJ2-1, with D uncertain. Germline-derived CDR1 and CDR2 are SNHLY and FYNNEI. The CDR3 length is 15 residues. Deletions cut 3 bases from V and 3 bases from J, with 12 bases between. CDR3 protein: CASSDSRSSYNEQFF. DNA for the CDR3: TGTGCCAGCAGTGATTCAAGGTCTAGCTACAATGAGCAGTTCTTC. The full variable domain, with the rest looked up from reference TRBV2 and TRBJ2-1, is EPEVTQTPSHQVTQMGQEVILRCVPISNHLYFYWYRQILGQKVEFLVSFYNNEISEKSEIFDDQFSVERPDGSNFTLKIRSTKLEDSAMYFCASSDSRSSYNEQFFGPGTRLTVL.

This chain joins TRBV5-8 and TRBJ2-7, with 11 nucleotides matching TRBD1. The CDR3 is made up of 15 amino acids. Unmatched junction bases numbered 7, after V lost 5 bases and J lost 3 bases. CDR1 and CDR2 (germline): SGHTS, YDEGEE. As DNA, the CDR3 is TGTGCCAGCAGGAGAGGACAGGGGGCCGTCTACGAGCAGTACGTC. Amino acids: CASRRGQGAVYEQYV.

J is TRBJ1-2 and V is TRBV10-2, with D perhaps matching TRBD1 (6 bases). The CDR3 contains 17 residues. V lost 4 bases, J lost 7 bases, and 25 bases lay in between. CDR1 and CDR2 from the germline V gene are WSHSY and SAAADI. Here the CDR3 reads CASSVGFRGDKTFGYTF. The DNA for the CDR3 is TGCGCCAGCAGTGTCGGCTTCCGAGGGGACAAGACTTTTGGCTACACCTTC.

CDR3 DNA: TGTGCCAGCACCCTTAGCGGGACCCCCGGGGAGCTGTTTTTT. It codes for CASTLSGTPGELFF. J is TRBJ2-2 and V is TRBV6-5; 8 bases fit TRBD2. The V gene end was trimmed by 7 bases and the J gene end by 6 bases; junction bases not matched to a gene: 7. This CDR3 comprises 14 residues. CDR1 MNHEY and CDR2 SVGAGI come from the germline V gene.

The chain couples TRBV6-1 to TRBJ1-5; D not resolved. The germline gives CDR1 MNHNS, CDR2 SASEGT. V was cut by 0 bases and J by 2 bases, with 5 bases left in between. This CDR3 comprises 14 residues. CDR3 protein: CASSEARGNQPQHF. As DNA, the CDR3 is TGTGCCAGCAGTGAAGCGCGGGGCAATCAGCCCCAGCATTTT.

This chain links TRBV19 with TRBJ2-5; perhaps TRBD2 as D (7 bases). CDR1 LNHDA and CDR2 SQIVND come from the germline V gene (reference sequence). V was trimmed by 3 bases and J by 12 bases, leaving 14 bases between them. The CDR3 length is 12 residues. The CDR3 DNA sequence: TGTGCCAGTAGTATTAGGGGGGGGGAGAAGTACTTC. Translated, it gives CASSIRGGEKYF.

The CDR3 sequence is CASSLEGANYGYTF. The CDR3 nucleotides read TGCGCCAGCAGCTTGGAAGGAGCTAACTATGGCTACACCTTC. The chain has TRBV5-1 and TRBJ1-2, with D hard to call. Germline values: CDR1 SGHRS, CDR2 YFSETQ. The CDR3 totals 14 residues. The V gene lost 0 bases and the J gene lost 0 bases, with 6 bases spanning the gap.

This rearrangement joins TRBV5-1 to TRBJ2-1, with TRBD1 matching 7 bases. CDR3 size: 12 residues. With 5 bases clipped from V and 8 bases from J, the junction kept 4 bases outside the gene matches. Germline CDR1 SGHRS, CDR2 YFSETQ. The CDR3 DNA sequence: TGCGCCAGCAGTCAACAGGGGTATGAGCAGTTCTTC. Translating gives CASSQQGYEQFF.

This clone was detected only a few times. The gene calls are TRBV11-2 and TRBJ2-5; 9 nucleotides match TRBD2. V shed 4 bases, J shed 4 bases, and the junction held 7 bases outside the gene matches. Germline V lookup: CDR1 SGHAT, CDR2 FQNNGV. The CDR3 is 15 amino acids. CDR3 in DNA: TGTGCCAGCAGCTCCTCGGCGGGAGGGGGAGAGACCCAGTACTTC. Amino acids: CASSSSAGGGETQYF.

The rearrangement links TRBV27 to TRBJ2-2; the match to TRBD2 covers 15 bases. The CDR3 is 19 residues long. The V gene's germline CDR1 is MNHEY and CDR2 SMNVEV (reference sequence). The ends lost 6 bases at V and 2 bases at J; junction bases unmatched: 10. CDR3 DNA sequence: TGTGCCAGCAGGACCAGGGGACTAGCGGGAGGTTTAAACACCGGGGAGCTGTTTTTT. Translated: CASRTRGLAGGLNTGELFF.

The V and J genes are TRBV10-3 and TRBJ2-7, with D possibly matching TRBD2 (5 bases). Germline-derived CDR1 and CDR2 are ENHRY and SYGVKD. The CDR3 spans 11 residues. Trimming removed 5 bases from V and 3 bases from J, with 5 bases in between. CDR3 protein: CAISSGYEQYF. For the CDR3, the DNA is TGTGCCATCAGTAGCGGCTACGAGCAGTACTTC.

The chain recombines TRBV27 with TRBJ2-2; D is possibly TRBD1 (7 bases). The germline gives CDR1 MNHEY, CDR2 SMNVEV (reference sequence). The V end lost 2 bases, the J end lost 3 bases, and 10 bases lay between the germline ends. The CDR3 loop spans 15 amino acids. The CDR3 spells CASSLGGGDTGELFF. CDR3 nucleotides: TGTGCCAGCAGTTTAGGAGGGGGCGACACCGGGGAGCTGTTTTTT.

The rearrangement uses TRBV7-7 and TRBJ2-2; 11 bases align to TRBD1. CDR1 is SSHAT and CDR2 is FNYEAQ in the germline V gene (reference sequence). J lost 3 bases, V lost 5 bases, and 11 bases had no gene match. The CDR3 has 18 amino acids. The CDR3 DNA is TGTGCCAGCAGCCCAGGGAGCGGACAGGGGGCGCACACCGGGGAGCTGTTTTTT. It encodes CASSPGSGQGAHTGELFF.

V is TRBV2 and J is TRBJ2-3, with D unclear. Germline CDR1 is SNHLY and CDR2 is FYNNEI. V was shortened by 0 bases and J by 8 bases, with 9 bases between the two germline ends. The CDR3 runs 13 residues. The CDR3 sequence: CASSEAAVATQYF. CDR3 DNA: TGTGCCAGCAGTGAAGCGGCGGTTGCTACGCAGTATTTT.

This rearrangement joins TRBV12-3 or TRBV12-4 to TRBJ1-4, with 7 bases aligning to TRBD1. CDR3 length equals 13 residues. V trimming: 5 bases; J trimming: 9 bases; junction bases outside the gene matches: 6. CDR3 loop: CASSPTGVKKLFF. In DNA, the CDR3 is TGTGCCAGCAGTCCAACAGGGGTCAAAAAACTGTTTTTT.

The V gene is TRBV19, the J gene TRBJ1-1, with no clear D. CDR3 length: 12 residues. CDR1 and CDR2 (germline): LNHDA, SQIVND (reference sequence). The V gene lost 5 bases and the J gene lost 1 base, with 5 bases spanning the gap. The CDR3: CASSFGNTEAFF. CDR3 in DNA: TGTGCCAGTAGTTTCGGGAACACTGAAGCTTTCTTT.

The J gene is TRBJ2-1, the V gene TRBV4-1; TRBD2 matches at 9 bases. The V segment lost 2 bases and the J segment 4 bases; nucleotides outside the gene matches: 9. Germline CDR1 and CDR2: MGHRA and YSYEKL. The CDR3 runs to 17 residues. The CDR3 loop is CASSQLPGLASYNEQFF. The CDR3 DNA reads as TGCGCCAGCAGCCAACTTCCGGGACTAGCTAGTTACAATGAGCAGTTCTTC.

The rearrangement joins TRBV6-5 to TRBJ1-5, with D perhaps matching TRBD1 (6 bases). Germline values: CDR1 MNHEY, CDR2 SVGAGI. This CDR3 spans 12 amino acids. V was clipped by 6 bases and J by 5 bases, with 8 bases between them. CDR3 sequence (DNA): TGTGCCAGCAGGCAGGGGTATCAGCCCCAGCATTTT. Translation gives CASRQGYQPQHF.

The chain employs TRBV6-6 and TRBJ2-5, with 12 bases aligning to TRBD2. Germline CDR1 MNHNY, CDR2 SVGAGI (reference sequence). V gave up 5 bases and J gave up 4 bases; unmatched junction bases: 11. The CDR3 totals 17 residues. This CDR3 is CASSQRPSGGAGETQYF. The CDR3 region has the DNA TGTGCCAGCAGTCAACGGCCTAGCGGGGGGGCGGGAGAGACCCAGTACTTC.

The J gene is TRBJ2-1, the V gene TRBV9; 7 bases are shared with TRBD1. V was clipped by 3 bases and J by 4 bases; unmatched bases: 10. The CDR3 has 16 amino acids. Germline-derived CDR1 and CDR2 are SGDLS and YYNGEE. The CDR3 protein is CASSGPTGQFYNEQFF. CDR3 nucleotides: TGTGCCAGCAGCGGGCCGACGGGACAGTTTTACAATGAGCAGTTCTTC.

V gene TRBV9 combines with J gene TRBJ2-3; the D is unclear. Germline CDR1 is SGDLS and CDR2 is YYNGEE. The CDR3 spans 15 residues. V lost 3 bases, J lost 3 bases, and 14 bases lay in between. The CDR3 protein is CASSELTFGTDTQYF. The CDR3 coding sequence is TGTGCCAGCAGCGAGTTGACTTTTGGTACAGATACGCAGTATTTT.

V gene TRBV2 combines with J gene TRBJ2-7, with 7 bases matching TRBD2. Trimming cost V 7 bases and J 6 bases; bases outside gene matches: 12. Germline V lookup: CDR1 SNHLY, CDR2 FYNNEI. The CDR3 sequence is 14 residues long. The DNA of the CDR3 is TGTGCCAGCACCTCGGGGGGACTTCCTTCCGAGCAGTACTTC. Protein product: CASTSGGLPSEQYF.

The genes are TRBV6-1 and TRBJ1-1, with D tentatively TRBD1 (5 bases). Trimming left V 1 base short and J 3 bases short, with 12 bases between. Per the germline V gene, CDR1 is MNHNS and CDR2 is SASEGT. The length of the CDR3 is 15 residues. The CDR3 sequence: CASSEVMGGHTEAFF. CDR3 DNA sequence: TGTGCCAGCAGTGAAGTGATGGGGGGTCACACTGAAGCTTTCTTT.

This chain links TRBV2 with TRBJ2-6; D gene unclear. CDR3 length equals 15 residues. V gave up 7 bases and J gave up 1 base, with 11 bases separating them. CDR1 is SNHLY and CDR2 is FYNNEI in the germline V gene. The CDR3 loop reads CASTVPLSGANVLTF. The CDR3 DNA follows: TGTGCCAGCACCGTCCCCCTGTCTGGGGCCAACGTCCTGACTTTC.

The genes are TRBV27 and TRBJ1-6; 7 bases are shared with TRBD1. CDR1 and CDR2 from the germline V gene are MNHEY and SMNVEV (reference sequence). This CDR3 has 15 residues. V was pared by 8 bases and J by 6 bases, with 10 bases of the junction left unmatched. CDR3: CASSVAGGGNSPLHF. The CDR3 bases are TGTGCCAGCTCCGTCGCAGGGGGTGGTAATTCACCCCTCCACTTT.

The rearrangement links TRBV7-9 to TRBJ2-2; 8 bases match TRBD1. Germline CDR1 is SEHNR and CDR2 is FQNEAQ (reference sequence). The CDR3 is 16 residues long. Germline trimming cut 1 base from V and 7 bases from J; bases unmatched to any gene: 8. CDR3 in amino acids: CASSLGVRGRIGELFF. DNA for the CDR3: TGTGCCAGCAGCTTAGGCGTCAGGGGGCGCATCGGGGAGCTGTTTTTT.

The chain carries TRBV27 and TRBJ1-5; no clear D. The CDR3 has 14 amino acids. V lost 4 bases to trimming and J lost 6 bases, with 13 bases between them. Germline V gives CDR1 MNHEY, CDR2 SMNVEV (reference sequence). The CDR3 bases are TGTGCCAGCAGTTGGGCGGAAGGAGGTCAGCCCCAGCATTTT. It codes for CASSWAEGGQPQHF.